The present T cell receptor (beta chain) was sequenced within a study of cytomegalovirus exposure and HLA in healthy donors. The V segment lost 2 bases and the J segment 2 bases; nucleotides outside the gene matches: 5. This CDR3 comprises 15 residues. Germline CDR1 MNHEY, CDR2 SMNVEV (reference sequence). On this clone: As yet, its antigen is unknown.

Study observations and caveats: Many donors shared some public TCRs, even though most TCR sequences were rare. Later analysis found that TCR beta chains associated with HLA were more clonally expanded than other, equally common chains. Versus the 666-donor mean, an Asian-associated ancestry cluster reportedly showed fewer N-insertions in a later analysis.

Use of 60 Vbeta and 13 Jbeta primers characterized the PCR. Profiling relied on immunoSEQ multiplex PCR, and the TCRdb table lists in-frame clones only, not all of them. The profile shows over 150,000 clones, roughly 81% of them singletons. The specimen sequenced was PBMCs. This sequence was found in a girl aged 10 to 17 in good health and CMV-seropositive. J is TRBJ2-5 and V is TRBV27; 7 nucleotides match TRBD1. The CDR3 here is CASSLAGGRQETQYF. The CDR3 DNA is TGTGCCAGCAGTTTAGCAGGGGGACGACAAGAGACCCAGTACTTC.